This TCR beta chain was captured in a study of T cells after yellow fever vaccination (dated by TCRdb to the late 2010s). Broadly, across the study: The SMART-Seq v4 Ultra Low Input RNA kit was used to prepare libraries from fractions with low cell numbers. To follow T-cell clones before and after both primary and booster YFV17D yellow fever vaccination, bulk TCR alpha and beta repertoires underwent longitudinal sequencing. The cohort comprised two healthy male donors, one aged 18 to 30 and one aged 30 to 40 years. Blood was drawn at multiple timepoints before and after primary and secondary immunization, with bulk PBMC replicates and cell subsets isolated. Beyond this particular receptor, the publication reports: Computational filtering was required because FACS-sorted repertoires could contain abundant contaminating clonotypes from the bulk population. Only a couple of donors were included in the study, so the extent to which the findings can be generalized is limited. Most clones expanded after primary vaccination were re-detected after the booster (around 96% of CD4 and around 88% of CD8), suggesting broad memory maintenance. Compared with the primary T-cell response, the secondary T-cell response was faster but weaker, reaching its peak on day 5 rather than on day 15. A small share of clonotypes was detected in both CD4 and CD8 compartments, with the overlap likely arising from convergent recombination.

TCR cDNA was synthesized by 5'RACE template switching, through which a universal primer site and unique molecular identifiers were introduced. Priming of cDNA synthesis was performed from both the TCR alpha and TCR beta constant segments. Library amplification involved two PCR steps, and the second step added sample barcodes and sequencing adapters. Libraries were sequenced on Illumina HiSeq 2500 (2x100 bp) or NovaSeq (2x150 bp). The paper's data handling went like this. Demultiplexing of reads and collapsing into UMI consensus sequences were performed with MIGEC, and V(D)J alignment was carried out with MiXCR. Clonotypes responding to the vaccine were identified with edgeR on replicate PBMC samples, with the criteria of FDR below 0.01 and a log2 fold change above 5 up to day 15. Bulk clonotypes were assigned CD4 or CD8 identity according to which sequenced CD4 or CD8 repertoire held them at higher abundance. TCRdb handled the public reads itself, with Q25 trimming in fastp and clone calling in MiXCR, and kept productive beta chains. Rows are combined by CDR3 protein, so each entry shows the most common genes and DNA. Clone size and V and J calls follow TCRdb, not the original study. In all, the sample holds some 670,000 distinct CDR3 sequences, and 9% to 15% of those were seen once. The ten largest clones capture 14% to 15% of the sample.

A word on this clonotype: No cognate antigen has been identified for it. No per-base quality is available; no much larger clone lies one base away.

Measured from the cysteine to the phenylalanine, the CDR3 is 16 residues long. Kept here is only the CDR3 DNA, which spans 48 bases and is read in frame from base 1. Trimming leaves V shorter by 3 bases and J shorter by 0 bases, with the junction holding 6 bases beyond the gene matches. In the paper's terms, the treatment or condition label means: live attenuated yellow fever vaccine strain. At every blood-draw timepoint, two biological replicates of bulk PBMCs were collected. PBMCs were isolated from peripheral blood using a standard Ficoll-Paque protocol. TriZol was used to extract RNA from bulk PBMCs, CD4 and CD8 fractions, and dextramer-positive and dextramer-negative fractions.

This material consisted of PBMCs, taken on the day of the yellow fever booster vaccination. This chain is built from TRBV12-3 or TRBV12-4 and TRBJ2-7; TRBD2 lines up with 9 middle nucleotides. The TCR was taken from a man under 40 who received the YFV17D yellow fever vaccine. The sequenced DNA: TGTGCCAGCAGTTTGGTTAGCGGGAGTGCCTCCTACGAGCAGTACTTC. Translated, this gives CASSLVSGSASYEQYF.